The 2 T cell receptor delta chains below were found in one sample sequenced in a study of γδ T cells in repeated Plasmodium falciparum infection. Bulk repertoires came from Vgamma9/Vdelta2+ or Vdelta2-negative gammadelta T cells flow-sorted from PBMC. TCRdb reprocessed the multiplex PCR reads using CATT. Among around 50,000 delta-chain clones listed, around 1.8% were seen once. Sequencing was performed on gamma-delta T cells from blood. These receptor sequences come from a pool of human donors (malaria-infected and uninfected, not separated).

Turning to this clone: The protein given by TCRdb reflects a much larger clone and differs at residue 15 from this DNA's translation, likely from a read error; the protein shown is the DNA's translation. The chain is built from TRDV1 and TRDJ1, with D maybe TRDD3 (10 bases). TCRdb offers no J gene call, so here the DNA was matched to germline to obtain one. Between the trimmed V and J ends, which lost 0 bases and 5 bases, there was a span of 37 bases. This CDR3 is 23 amino acids long. Per the germline V gene, CDR1 is TSWWSYY and CDR2 is QGS. The CDR3 DNA reads as TGTGCTCTTGGGGAACTAGTTAGGCCTTCCTACTTTTTCCACCGGGGGATACGGGATAAACTCATCTTT. It is translated as CALGELVRPSYFFHRGIRDKLIF.

This clone was found a few times. The protein recorded in TCRdb matches a much larger clone and deviates from this DNA's translation at residue 10, suggesting a read error; the protein here is obtained by translating the DNA. The chain couples TRDV1 to TRDJ1, with TRDD3 as a possible D gene (6 bases). The CDR3 runs to 18 residues. Germline V gene sequence: CDR1 TSWWSYY, CDR2 QGS. V gave up 3 bases and J gave up 7 bases, with 27 bases separating them. Here the CDR3 DNA reads TGTGCTCTTGGGGAGCCACTACGTACTAGGGGATCGGGCGGTAAACTCATCTTT. Amino acids: CALGEPLRTRGSGGKLIF.